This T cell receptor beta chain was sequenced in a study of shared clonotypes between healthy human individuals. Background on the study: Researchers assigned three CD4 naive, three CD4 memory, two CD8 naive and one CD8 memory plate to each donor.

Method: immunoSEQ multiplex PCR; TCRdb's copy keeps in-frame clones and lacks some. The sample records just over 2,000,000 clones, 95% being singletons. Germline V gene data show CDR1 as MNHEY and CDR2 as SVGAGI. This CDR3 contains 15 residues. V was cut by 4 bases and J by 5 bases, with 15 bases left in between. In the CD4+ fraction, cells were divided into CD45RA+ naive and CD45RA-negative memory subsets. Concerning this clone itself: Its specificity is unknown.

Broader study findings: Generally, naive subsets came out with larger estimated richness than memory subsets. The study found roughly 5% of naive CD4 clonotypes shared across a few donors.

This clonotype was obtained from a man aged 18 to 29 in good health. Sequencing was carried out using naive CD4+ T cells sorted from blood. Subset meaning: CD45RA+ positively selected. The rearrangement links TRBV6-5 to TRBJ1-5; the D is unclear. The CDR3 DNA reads TGTGCCAGCAGTTCCCGGCAAAACCACCATCAGCCCCAGCATTTT. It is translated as CASSSRQNHHQPQHF.